This TCR beta chain is from a study of CD8 T cells in ankylosing spondylitis (dated by TCRdb to about 2017). Regarding the research as a whole: The study profiled T cell receptor beta repertoires in healthy donors and ankylosing spondylitis patients to find disease-linked TCR variants. Peripheral blood samples were taken, and synovial fluid was additionally collected from ankylosing spondylitis patients. The full study cohort was made up of approximately 27 ankylosing spondylitis patients and more than 90 healthy donors.

Synovial fluid samples were paired with blood samples taken from the same ankylosing spondylitis patients. What the study reported, not specific to this receptor: Blood from ankylosing spondylitis patients appeared to be characterized by a TCR beta motif made up of seven or eight highly homologous amino acid variants. In peripheral blood, the disease-linked clones were found at relatively low frequencies and had a CD8+ phenotype. Significant enrichment of the disease-linked clones was reported in matched synovial fluid samples from ankylosing spondylitis patients. Some of the motif variants had been reported before in the synovial fluid and blood of reactive arthritis patients, a finding that suggests common disease-initiation mechanisms.

This clonotype was picked up a small number of times. Its recognized antigen is unknown. Base quality data are lacking; no much larger clone is found one base away. The run used an Illumina HiSeq 2500. Quantitative 5'-RACE with molecular barcodes was the method used to prepare the TCR beta libraries. The original pipeline was this. Disease-linked TCR variants were identified with a new computational method built on a probabilistic model of VDJ rearrangement. The public reads were reprocessed in TCRdb via fastp at Q25 and MiXCR, keeping in-frame beta chains. Rows matching on CDR3 protein sequence are summarized as one entry with the most common DNA and genes. Here the V and J calls rest on TCRdb's processing, not on the authors' analysis. This sample holds 100,000 or so distinct CDR3 sequences; 24% were observed only once. Of the sample, about 12% is held by the ten largest clones. The CDR3 measures 14 amino acids from cysteine to valine. The DNA shown is the 42-base CDR3, in frame from base 1. CDR1 and CDR2 (MGHRA, YSYEKL) derive from the germline V gene. Ends trimmed: V by 4 bases, J by 2 bases; bases unmatched to a gene: 4.

Sequencing was carried out using synovial fluid, either unsorted or a sorted T cell fraction (not recorded which). This receptor was identified in a male donor with ankylosing spondylitis. The chain joins TRBV4-1 to TRBJ2-7; 8 junctional bases match TRBD1. This receptor has the CDR3 CASSPADRAYEQYV. The sequence in DNA is TGCGCCAGCAGCCCCGCGGACAGGGCCTACGAGCAGTACGTC.